This entry lists 12 T cell receptor beta chains sequenced from one sample in a study of blood T cell repertoires in COVID-19. Repertoires were generated with immunoSEQ multiplex PCR, while TCRdb's copy carries only in-frame clones and drops some. The repertoire has a few hundred thousand clones, about 88% of them found once; the top ten carry approximately 4%. Sequenced input: PBMCs or T cells enriched from blood (not recorded which). The receptor set was obtained from a man between 25 and 39 years old with acute COVID-19.

V usage is TRBV5-8 and J usage is TRBJ2-5, with 13 bases lining up with TRBD2. The CDR3 is 15 amino acids. Germline lookup yields CDR1 SGHTS and CDR2 YDEGEE. Losses at the gene ends were 4 bases for V and 4 bases for J; bases not matched to a gene: 4. CDR3 DNA sequence: TGTGCCAGCAGCCCGTGGACTAGCGGGAGAGAGACCCAGTACTTC. Translated: CASSPWTSGRETQYF.

On this clone: A junction boundary mismatches the germline segment, possibly from a read error. The CDR3 bases are TGTGCCAGCAAGGCCAGGGGGCACAGTGGGTTGAACTATGGCTACACCTTC. This gives the protein CASKARGHSGLNYGYTF. The chain recombines TRBV5-1 with TRBJ1-2, with TRBD1 matching over 8 bases. This CDR3 is built from 17 residues. Looked up from germline, CDR1 is SGHRS and CDR2 is YFSETQ. Full variable domain (rest looked up from reference TRBV5-1 and TRBJ1-2): KAGVTQTPRYLIKTRGQQVTLSCSPISGHRSVSWYQQTPGQGLQFLFEYFSETQRNKGNFPGRFSGRQFSNSRSEMNVSTLELGDSALYLCASKARGHSGLNYGYTFGSGTRLTVV.

The gene calls are TRBV5-1 and TRBJ2-1, with D unclear. CDR3 length: 15 amino acids. Trimming took 2 bases from V and 3 from J, leaving 12 bases between them. Per germline, CDR1 SGHRS and CDR2 YFSETQ. The CDR3 coding sequence is TGCGCCAGCAGCTTATCCGGGTCGGGCTACAATGAGCAGTTCTTC. It translates to CASSLSGSGYNEQFF.

V usage is TRBV28 and J usage is TRBJ1-3; TRBD1 agrees at 9 bases. Germline lookup yields CDR1 MDHEN and CDR2 SYDVKM. J lost 5 bases, V lost 1 base, and 9 bases had no gene match. The CDR3 is 17 amino acids. The CDR3 reads CASSLSSGQGRRNTIYF. The CDR3, as DNA: TGTGCCAGCAGTTTATCCTCGGGACAGGGTCGTAGAAACACCATATATTTT.

CDR3 sequence reads: CSDGTIYGYTF. The CDR3 nucleotides are TGCAGTGACGGGACAATCTATGGCTACACCTTC. The chain uses TRBV20-1 and TRBJ1-2; D is possibly TRBD1 (6 bases). The V end lost 7 bases, the J end lost 4 bases, and 10 bases lay between the germline ends. CDR1 DFQATT and CDR2 SNEGSKA come from the germline V gene (reference sequence). The CDR3 is 11 amino acids.

This chain joins TRBV5-1 and TRBJ2-7, with D tentatively TRBD2 (5 bases). This CDR3 region has 16 residues. Germline V gene sequence: CDR1 SGHRS, CDR2 YFSETQ. V was trimmed by 0 bases and J by 0 bases, leaving 13 bases between them. The CDR3 sequence is CASSLDPTGSSYEQYV. The DNA of the CDR3 is TGCGCCAGCAGCTTGGACCCGACGGGAAGCTCCTACGAGCAGTACGTC.

The chain couples TRBV11-3 to TRBJ2-7; the match to TRBD2 covers 13 bases. The CDR3 is 18 amino acids. V shed 0 bases, J shed 3 bases, and the junction held 8 bases outside the gene matches. CDR1 and CDR2 from the germline V gene are SGHNT and YENEEA. The CDR3 bases are TGTGCCAGCAGCTTAGACGGACTAGCGGGGGATCCTAACTACGAGCAGTACGTC. Residues: CASSLDGLAGDPNYEQYV.

The chain uses TRBV29-1 and TRBJ1-2; TRBD1 is a possible D gene (5 bases). Trimming left V 7 bases short and J 14 bases short, with 14 bases between. Germline assignment: CDR1 SQVTM and CDR2 ANQGSEA. CDR3 length: 9 amino acids. The CDR3 region is CSADSPKTF. CDR3 bases: TGCAGCGCCGACAGTCCGAAAACCTTC. The complete variable domain, with remaining parts taken from reference TRBV29-1 and TRBJ1-2, reads SAVISQKPSRDICQRGTSLTIQCQVDSQVTMMFWYRQQPGQSLTLIATANQGSEATYESGFVIDKFPISRPNLTFSTLTVSNMSPEDSSIYLCSADSPKTFGSGTRLTVV.

This clone has only a few counts. The rearrangement links TRBV7-8 to TRBJ1-6; D possibly corresponds to TRBD1 (5 bases). The CDR3 has 15 residues. Germline assignment: CDR1 SGHVS and CDR2 FQNEAQ. The V end was cut by 1 base, the J end by 8 bases, with 12 bases between. The CDR3 protein is CASSLDGQTDSPLHF. CDR3 bases: TGTGCCAGCAGCTTAGACGGACAAACAGATTCACCCCTCCACTTT.

The chain couples TRBV5-1 to TRBJ1-4, with no clear D. This CDR3 contains 10 residues. CDR1 and CDR2 from the germline V gene are SGHRS and YFSETQ. V was cut by 7 bases and J by 8 bases, with 6 bases left in between. Written as DNA, the CDR3 is TGCGCCAGCCCAATCGAAAAACTGTTTTTT. Its translation is CASPIEKLFF.

The V and J genes are TRBV4-2 and TRBJ2-1, with TRBD2 identical over 9 bases. The CDR3 consists of 15 residues. V dropped 3 bases and J dropped 2; count of bases not matched to a gene: 2. Germline CDR1 reads LGHNA; CDR2 reads YNFKEQ. CDR3 bases: TGTGCCAGCAGCCACGAGCGGGGGGCCTACAATGAGCAGTTCTTC. It codes for CASSHERGAYNEQFF.

V gene TRBV5-1 combines with J gene TRBJ2-1; 8 bases agree with TRBD2. This CDR3 has 16 residues. V gave up 7 bases and J gave up 4 bases; unmatched junction bases: 13. Looked up from germline, CDR1 is SGHRS and CDR2 is YFSETQ. CDR3: CASQGSSGVEYNEQFF. The CDR3 DNA reads as TGCGCCAGCCAGGGTAGTAGCGGGGTAGAGTACAATGAGCAGTTCTTC. Based on the CDR3 plus reference TRBV5-1 and TRBJ2-1, the full variable domain is KAGVTQTPRYLIKTRGQQVTLSCSPISGHRSVSWYQQTPGQGLQFLFEYFSETQRNKGNFPGRFSGRQFSNSRSEMNVSTLELGDSALYLCASQGSSGVEYNEQFFGPGTRLTVL.